The sample holds many counts of the clone carrying this T cell receptor beta chain. As yet, its antigen is unknown. TCRdb redid the calling of the 5' RACE reads with MiXCR, one entry per CDR3 protein. Of 24,000 or so distinct CDR3 sequences in the sample, under 9% are singletons; the top ten hold almost 8%. Time point described: sample taken at primary tumor resection. This sample is part of a study of spatial heterogeneity in lung cancer. Study context: Raw sequencing reads included, on average, more than 9.5 appearances of each unique TCR and UMI combination.

This CDR3 contains 14 residues. Germline CDR1 reads SGHRS; CDR2 reads YFSETQ. Deletions cut 0 bases from V and 7 bases from J, with 10 bases between. The study, taken as a whole, reports: In tumors, expanded intratumoral alpha and beta TCR counts tracked mutation counts.

The rearrangement joins TRBV5-1 to TRBJ1-4; no firm D call. This sequence originates from a male donor with early-stage non-small cell lung cancer. The specimen comprised lung tumor tissue, sampled at surgery. CDR3 coding DNA: TGCGCCAGCAGCTTGGGCCGGGATTTTGAAAAACTGTTTTTT. It translates to CASSLGRDFEKLFF.